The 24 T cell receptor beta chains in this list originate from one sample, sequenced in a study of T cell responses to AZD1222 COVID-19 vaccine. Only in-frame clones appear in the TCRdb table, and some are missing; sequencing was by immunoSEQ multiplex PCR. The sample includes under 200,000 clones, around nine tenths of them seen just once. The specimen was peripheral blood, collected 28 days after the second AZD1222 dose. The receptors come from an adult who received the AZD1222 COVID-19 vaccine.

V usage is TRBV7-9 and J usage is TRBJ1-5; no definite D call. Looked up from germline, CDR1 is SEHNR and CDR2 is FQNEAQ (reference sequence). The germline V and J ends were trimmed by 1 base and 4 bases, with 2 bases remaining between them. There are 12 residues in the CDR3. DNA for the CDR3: TGTGCCAGCAGCTTAGAGAATCAGCCCCAGCATTTT. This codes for CASSLENQPQHF. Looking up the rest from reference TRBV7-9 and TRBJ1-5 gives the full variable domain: DTGVSQNPRHKITKRGQNVTFRCDPISEHNRLYWYRQTLGQGPEFLTYFQNEAQLEKSRLLSDRFSAERPKGSFSTLEIQRTEQGDSAMYLCASSLENQPQHFGDGTRLSIL.

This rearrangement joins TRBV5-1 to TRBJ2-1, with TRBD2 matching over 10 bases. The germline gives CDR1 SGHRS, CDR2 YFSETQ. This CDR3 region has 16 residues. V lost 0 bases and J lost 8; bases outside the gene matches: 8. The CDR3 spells CASSLASGGALDEQFF. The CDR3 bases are TGCGCCAGCAGCTTGGCCAGCGGGGGGGCCCTAGATGAGCAGTTCTTC.

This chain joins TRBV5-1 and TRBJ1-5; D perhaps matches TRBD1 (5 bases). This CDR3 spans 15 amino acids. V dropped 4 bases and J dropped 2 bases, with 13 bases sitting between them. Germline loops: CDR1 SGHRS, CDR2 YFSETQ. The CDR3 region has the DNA TGCGCCAGCAGCCTCTCGGGGCTCGGCAATCAGCCCCAGCATTTT. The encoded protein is CASSLSGLGNQPQHF.

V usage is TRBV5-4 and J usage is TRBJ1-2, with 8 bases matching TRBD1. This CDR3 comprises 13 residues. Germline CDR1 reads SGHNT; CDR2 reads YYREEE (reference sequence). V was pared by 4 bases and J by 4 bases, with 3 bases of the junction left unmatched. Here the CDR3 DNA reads TGTGCCAGCAGCGGGGACAGGATCTATGGCTACACCTTC. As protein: CASSGDRIYGYTF.

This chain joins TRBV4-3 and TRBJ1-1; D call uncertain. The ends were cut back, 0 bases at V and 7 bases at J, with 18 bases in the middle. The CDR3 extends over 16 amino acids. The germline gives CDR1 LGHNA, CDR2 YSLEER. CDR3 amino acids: CASSQELVSGSGEAFF. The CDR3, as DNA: TGCGCCAGCAGCCAAGAATTGGTCTCCGGTAGCGGTGAAGCTTTCTTT.

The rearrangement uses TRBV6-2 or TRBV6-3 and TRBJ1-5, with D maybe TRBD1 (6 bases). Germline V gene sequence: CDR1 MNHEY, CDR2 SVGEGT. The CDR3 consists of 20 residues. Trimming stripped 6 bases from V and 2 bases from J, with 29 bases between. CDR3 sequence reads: CASSLPRDLQGFGGNQPQHF. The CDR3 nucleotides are TGTGCCAGCAGCCTACCGAGAGATCTACAGGGATTCGGGGGCAATCAGCCCCAGCATTTT.

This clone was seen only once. Here the CDR3 reads CAWSVGGQIAFF. The CDR3 nucleotides read TGTGCCTGGAGTGTAGGGGGGCAGATCGCTTTCTTT. The chain is built from TRBV30 and TRBJ1-1; a weak D match, TRBD1 (6 bases). This CDR3 is built from 12 residues. Trimming cost V 0 bases and J 11 bases, with 13 bases left between them. The germline V gene encodes CDR1 GTSNPN and CDR2 SVGIG (reference sequence). The full variable domain, in which reference TRBV30 and TRBJ1-1 provide the parts outside the CDR3, is SQTIHQWPATLVQPVGSPLSLECTVEGTSNPNLYWYRQAAGRGLQLLFYSVGIGQISSEVPQNLSASRPQDRQFILSSKKLLLSDSGFYLCAWSVGGQIAFFGQGTRLTVV.

The CDR3 DNA is TGCAGGATGGGACGGGAAGAGACCCAGTACTTC. Its translation is CRMGREETQYF. The chain has TRBV20-1 and TRBJ2-5; D is perhaps TRBD1 or TRBD2 (5 bases each). This CDR3 has 11 residues. Per germline, CDR1 DFQATT and CDR2 SNEGSKA (reference sequence).

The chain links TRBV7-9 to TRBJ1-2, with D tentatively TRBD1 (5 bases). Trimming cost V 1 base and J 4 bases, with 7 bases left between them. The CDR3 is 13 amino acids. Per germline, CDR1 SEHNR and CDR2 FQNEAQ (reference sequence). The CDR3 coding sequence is TGTGCCAGCAGCTTAGAGACAGTCTATGGCTACACCTTC. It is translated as CASSLETVYGYTF.

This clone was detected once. The CDR3 nucleotides read TGTGCCAGCAGCTCCACTAGCGGGGGGACAAGATACGAGCAGTACTTC. Translated, it gives CASSSTSGGTRYEQYF. The chain is built from TRBV11-2 and TRBJ2-7; 12 nucleotides align to TRBD2. Germline V gene data show CDR1 as SGHAT and CDR2 as FQNNGV. There are 16 residues in the CDR3. Trimming removed 4 bases from V and 4 bases from J; junction bases left unmatched: 8.

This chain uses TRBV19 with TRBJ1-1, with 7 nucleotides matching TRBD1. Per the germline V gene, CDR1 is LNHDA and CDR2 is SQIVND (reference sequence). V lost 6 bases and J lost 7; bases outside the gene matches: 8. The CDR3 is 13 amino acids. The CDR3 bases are TGTGCCAGTAGCCCCAGGGGGATCGTTGAAGCTTTCTTT. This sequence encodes CASSPRGIVEAFF.

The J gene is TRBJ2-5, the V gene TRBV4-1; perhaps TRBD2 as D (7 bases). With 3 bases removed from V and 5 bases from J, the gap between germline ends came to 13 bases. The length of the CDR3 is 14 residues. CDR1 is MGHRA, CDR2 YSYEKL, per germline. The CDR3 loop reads CASSHPGGGETQYF. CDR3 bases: TGCGCCAGCAGCCACCCGGGGGGCGGGGAGACCCAGTACTTC.

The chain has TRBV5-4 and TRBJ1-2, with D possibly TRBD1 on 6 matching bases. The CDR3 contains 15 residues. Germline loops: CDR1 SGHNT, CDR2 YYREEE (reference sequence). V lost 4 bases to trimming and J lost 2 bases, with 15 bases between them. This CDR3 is CASSGRGRPNYGYTF. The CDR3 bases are TGTGCCAGCAGCGGCAGGGGCAGGCCGAACTATGGCTACACCTTC.

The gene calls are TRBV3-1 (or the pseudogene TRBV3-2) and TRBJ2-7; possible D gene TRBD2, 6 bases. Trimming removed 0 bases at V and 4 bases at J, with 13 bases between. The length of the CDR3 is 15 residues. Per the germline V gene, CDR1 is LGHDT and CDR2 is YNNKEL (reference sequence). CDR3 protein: CASSQDLGTQYEQYF. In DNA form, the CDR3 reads TGTGCCAGCAGCCAAGACTTGGGGACTCAATACGAGCAGTACTTC.

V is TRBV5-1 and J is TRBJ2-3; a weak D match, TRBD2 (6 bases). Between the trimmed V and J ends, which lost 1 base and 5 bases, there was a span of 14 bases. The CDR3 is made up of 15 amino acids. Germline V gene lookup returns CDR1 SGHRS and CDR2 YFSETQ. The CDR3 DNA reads TGCGCCAGCAGCTTGAGTTCCGGGAGTGGAGATACGCAGTATTTT. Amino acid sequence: CASSLSSGSGDTQYF.

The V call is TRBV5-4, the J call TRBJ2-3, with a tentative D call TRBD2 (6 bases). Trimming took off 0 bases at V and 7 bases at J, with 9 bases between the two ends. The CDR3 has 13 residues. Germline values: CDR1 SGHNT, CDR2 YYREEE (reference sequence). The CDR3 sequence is CASSLAGGNTQYF. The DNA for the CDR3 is TGTGCCAGCAGCTTGGCCGGCGGGAATACGCAGTATTTT.

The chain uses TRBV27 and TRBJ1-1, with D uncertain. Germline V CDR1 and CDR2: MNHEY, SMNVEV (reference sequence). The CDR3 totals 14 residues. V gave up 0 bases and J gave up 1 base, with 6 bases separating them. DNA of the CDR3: TGTGCCAGCAGTTTATCGTGGGCGAACACTGAAGCTTTCTTT. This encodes CASSLSWANTEAFF.

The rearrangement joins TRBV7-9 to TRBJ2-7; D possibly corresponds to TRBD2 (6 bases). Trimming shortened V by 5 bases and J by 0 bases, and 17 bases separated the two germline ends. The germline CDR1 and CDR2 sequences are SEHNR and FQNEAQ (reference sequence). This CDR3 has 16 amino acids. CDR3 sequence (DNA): TGTGCCAGCAGCCCGGGGCTAGCGACGATCTCCTACGAGCAGTACTTC. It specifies CASSPGLATISYEQYF.

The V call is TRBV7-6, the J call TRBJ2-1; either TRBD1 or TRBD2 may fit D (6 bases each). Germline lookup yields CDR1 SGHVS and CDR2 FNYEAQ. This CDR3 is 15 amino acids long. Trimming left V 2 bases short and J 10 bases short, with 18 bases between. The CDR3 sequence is CASSLMESGAGEQFF. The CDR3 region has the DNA TGTGCCAGCAGCTTAATGGAGTCGGGGGCGGGGGAGCAGTTCTTC.

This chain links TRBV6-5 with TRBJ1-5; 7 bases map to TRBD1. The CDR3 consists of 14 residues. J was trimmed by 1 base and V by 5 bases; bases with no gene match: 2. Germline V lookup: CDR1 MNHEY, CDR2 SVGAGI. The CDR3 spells CASSQGVSNQPQHF. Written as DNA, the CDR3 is TGTGCCAGCAGTCAGGGGGTAAGCAATCAGCCCCAGCATTTT.

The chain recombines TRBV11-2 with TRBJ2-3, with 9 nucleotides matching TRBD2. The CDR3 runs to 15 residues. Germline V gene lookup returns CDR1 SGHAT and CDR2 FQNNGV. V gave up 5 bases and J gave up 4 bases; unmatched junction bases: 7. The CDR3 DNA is TGTGCCAGCAGCCTGGTGGGCGGGGGGGCAGATACGCAGTATTTT. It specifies CASSLVGGGADTQYF.

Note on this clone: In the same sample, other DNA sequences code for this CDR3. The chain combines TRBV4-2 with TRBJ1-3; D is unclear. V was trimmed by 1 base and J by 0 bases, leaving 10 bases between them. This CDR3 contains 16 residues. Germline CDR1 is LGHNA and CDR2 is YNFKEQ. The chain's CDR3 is CASSQVARGSGNTIYF. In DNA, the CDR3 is TGTGCCAGCAGCCAAGTGGCACGGGGCTCTGGAAACACCATATATTTT.

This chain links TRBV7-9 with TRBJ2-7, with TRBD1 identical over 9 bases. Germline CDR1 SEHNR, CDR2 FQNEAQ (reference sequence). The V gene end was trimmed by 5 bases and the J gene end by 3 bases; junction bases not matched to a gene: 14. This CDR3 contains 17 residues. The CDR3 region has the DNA TGTGCCAGCAGCCCAAGAATCCCGACAGGGGGTTACTACGAGCAGTACTTC. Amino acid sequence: CASSPRIPTGGYYEQYF. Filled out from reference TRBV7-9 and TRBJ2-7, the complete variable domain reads DTGVSQNPRHKITKRGQNVTFRCDPISEHNRLYWYRQTLGQGPEFLTYFQNEAQLEKSRLLSDRFSAERPKGSFSTLEIQRTEQGDSAMYLCASSPRIPTGGYYEQYFGPGTRLTVT.

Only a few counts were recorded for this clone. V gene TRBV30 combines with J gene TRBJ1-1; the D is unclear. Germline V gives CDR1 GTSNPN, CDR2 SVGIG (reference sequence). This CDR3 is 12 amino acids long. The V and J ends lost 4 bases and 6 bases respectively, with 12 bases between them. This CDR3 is CAWTVNRAEAFF. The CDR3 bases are TGTGCCTGGACCGTCAACCGGGCTGAAGCTTTCTTT. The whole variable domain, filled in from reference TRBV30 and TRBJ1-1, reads SQTIHQWPATLVQPVGSPLSLECTVEGTSNPNLYWYRQAAGRGLQLLFYSVGIGQISSEVPQNLSASRPQDRQFILSSKKLLLSDSGFYLCAWTVNRAEAFFGQGTRLTVV.